These T cell receptor beta chains were read from a single sample in a study of cytomegalovirus exposure and HLA in healthy donors. Assay: immunoSEQ multiplex PCR; the TCRdb copy retains only in-frame clones and omits some. The sample consists of 160,000 or so clones, 75% to 85% of them appearing once. The sample taken for sequencing was PBMCs. These receptor sequences come from a man aged 45-65 years in good health and CMV-seropositive. Each CDR3 is given with its conserved first and last residue. D genes are given only for firm matches. Size tells how often a clone was seen (once, few, many) or the class of an expanded clone, and some rows leave it out.

V,size,J,D,DNA,CDR3
TRBV5-1,.,TRBJ2-1,TRBD2,TGCGCCAGCGGTCCTAATAGCGGGATCAACTCCTACAATGAGCAGTTCTTC,CASGPNSGINSYNEQFF
TRBV5-1,.,TRBJ2-5,TRBD2,TGCGCCAGCAGCTTGTCGGGGACTAGCGGTAAAGAGACCCAGTACTTC,CASSLSGTSGKETQYF
TRBV7-9,few,TRBJ1-2,.,TGTGCCAGCAGTTATCAGGGTACCCATGGCTACACCTTC,CASSYQGTHGYTF
TRBV28,.,TRBJ2-7,.,TGTGCCAGCAATCTCGGAGGGGTAACCTTTTCCTACGAGCAGTACTTC,CASNLGGVTFSYEQYF
TRBV6-5,.,TRBJ2-1,.,TGTGCCAGCAGTTACAGGAGTGTCCCTGACAATGAGCAGTTCTTC,CASSYRSVPDNEQFF
TRBV7-2,.,TRBJ2-7,.,TGTGCCAGCACCCAGAGGCGAGTCGACGACGAGCAGTACTTC,CASTQRRVDDEQYF
TRBV28,.,TRBJ1-2,.,TGTGCCAGCAAACGACCCCGACTTTATGGCTACACCTTC,CASKRPRLYGYTF
TRBV7-2,.,TRBJ1-2,.,TGTGCCAGCAGCCCCTCGGGGAGCCTCTATGGCTACACCTTC,CASSPSGSLYGYTF
TRBV7-2,.,TRBJ2-3,.,TGTGCCAGCAGTTACCGAGCGGGTCGCACAGATACGCAGTATTTT,CASSYRAGRTDTQYF
TRBV19,.,TRBJ2-3,TRBD1,TGTGCCAGTAGTATGGGACAGGGATACACAGATACGCAGTATTTT,CASSMGQGYTDTQYF
TRBV9,.,TRBJ2-1,TRBD2,TGTGCCAGCAGCGTAGAAACTAGCGGCAATGAGCAGTTCTTC,CASSVETSGNEQFF
TRBV7-2,.,TRBJ2-5,TRBD2,TGTGCCAGCAGCCCCCGGGCGGGGGGGACGGGAGAGACCCAGTACTTC,CASSPRAGGTGETQYF
TRBV9,.,TRBJ2-1,.,TGTGCCAGCAGCGTAGGGGGCGGGATAGCAGATGAGCAGTTCTTC,CASSVGGGIADEQFF
TRBV27,.,TRBJ2-3,.,TGTGCCAGCGCGACTATTTCTCTCTTAGATACGCAGTATTTT,CASATISLLDTQYF
TRBV19,.,TRBJ2-7,TRBD1,TGTGCCAGTAGTATTCAGGGGGCAGCTTCCTACGAGCAGTACTTC,CASSIQGAASYEQYF
TRBV10-1,few,TRBJ1-1,TRBD1,TGCGCCAGCAACCGTGACACAGGGGCTGAAGCTTTCTTT,CASNRDTGAEAFF
TRBV18,.,TRBJ1-1,TRBD1,TGTGCCAGCTCACGAGACAGGGGGGACACTGAAGCTTTCTTT,CASSRDRGDTEAFF
TRBV10-3,.,TRBJ1-2,.,TGTGCCATCATTGGGGTGGGGCGCAGTCTCCCCTATGGCTACACCTTC,CAIIGVGRSLPYGYTF
TRBV4-1,medium-sized,TRBJ2-7,.,TGCGCCAGCAGCCCTCCTGGGGCCACCTACGAGCAGTACTTC,CASSPPGATYEQYF
TRBV30,.,TRBJ2-7,.,TGTGCCTGGAGTGTATTGGGGAGCTCCTACGAGCAGTACTTC,CAWSVLGSSYEQYF
TRBV10-3,.,TRBJ1-4,TRBD1,TGTGCCATAGACAGGGGGTCGAATGAAAAACTGTTTTTT,CAIDRGSNEKLFF
TRBV27,.,TRBJ1-2,.,TGTGCCAGCAGTTTACAGTACGGGAACTATGGCTACACCTTC,CASSLQYGNYGYTF
TRBV5-1,.,TRBJ1-1,.,TGCGCCAGCAGCTTCGGGGATGTGAACACTGAAGCTTTCTTT,CASSFGDVNTEAFF
TRBV27,.,TRBJ2-2,.,TGTGCCAGCAGTTTAAAAGCAGGGTGGAACACCGGGGAGCTGTTTTTT,CASSLKAGWNTGELFF
TRBV5-8,once,TRBJ1-5,.,TGTGCCAGCAGCTTACAGGGTACGGCCCAGCATTTT,CASSLQGTAQHF
TRBV27,.,TRBJ2-7,TRBD2,TGTGCCAGCAGTCCGGGACTAGCATTTAGGGAGCAGTACTTC,CASSPGLAFREQYF
TRBV11-1,.,TRBJ1-1,TRBD1,TGTGCCAGCAGCAGCTACAGGGGGCTAACAGCTGAAGCTTTCTTT,CASSSYRGLTAEAFF
TRBV4-3,few,TRBJ2-4,.,TGCGCCAGCAGCCAAGATCGTCTAGCCTCTTTCCGGGCCAAAAACATTCAGTACTTC,CASSQDRLASFRAKNIQYF
TRBV28,.,TRBJ2-7,.,TGTGCCAGCAGTTCGCCGGGGGGCAGGGAGGCATACGAGCAGTACTTC,CASSSPGGREAYEQYF
TRBV28,.,TRBJ2-5,TRBD1,TGTGCCAGCAGTCTAACTGGGACAGGGCTAGGAGAGACCCAGTACTTC,CASSLTGTGLGETQYF
TRBV13,.,TRBJ2-3,.,TGTGCCAGCAGCTTACGCACAGACGGGGGTACGCAGTATTTT,CASSLRTDGGTQYF
TRBV7-9,.,TRBJ1-1,.,TGTGCCAGCAGCTCGACAGGATACACTGAAGCTTTCTTT,CASSSTGYTEAFF
TRBV6-6,.,TRBJ2-2,.,TGTGCCAACTGGCGGGTAGGGACCGGGGAGCTGTTTTTT,CANWRVGTGELFF
TRBV7-9,once,TRBJ2-3,TRBD1,TGTGCCGGTAGGACAGGGGAGTTCACAGATACGCAGTATTTT,CAGRTGEFTDTQYF
TRBV27,.,TRBJ1-4,TRBD1,TGTGCCAGCAGTTCCCGGGACAGAAAGGAAAAACTGTTTTTT,CASSSRDRKEKLFF
TRBV28,once,TRBJ1-5,.,TGTGCCAGCAGTTTAGGCAACCCTCAGCCCCAGCATTTT,CASSLGNPQPQHF
TRBV4-1,.,TRBJ2-5,.,TGCGCCAGCAGCCAAGACACCCGGGAGACCCAGTACTTC,CASSQDTRETQYF
TRBV28,.,TRBJ2-3,TRBD1,TGTGCCAGCAGCCTACAGGGGATAAGCACAGATACGCAGTATTTT,CASSLQGISTDTQYF
TRBV5-8,.,TRBJ1-6,.,TGTGCCAGCAGCTTGTCAACAGAAAATTCACCCCTCCACTTT,CASSLSTENSPLHF
TRBV6-5,.,TRBJ1-2,TRBD1,TGTGCCAGCAGTTCCGGGACAGAATACGGCTACACCTTC,CASSSGTEYGYTF
TRBV5-4,.,TRBJ2-5,TRBD2,TGTGCCAGCAGCTTCACGGGGGGAGGGGAGACCCAGTACTTC,CASSFTGGGETQYF
TRBV4-1,.,TRBJ2-7,.,TGCGCCAGCAGCCAAGATCCGACTTCGTTCTACGAGCAGTACTTC,CASSQDPTSFYEQYF